The clone carrying this T cell receptor beta chain was seen repeatedly, ten times or more. The antigen is not known. One entry per CDR3 protein, called by TCRdb with MiXCR from the reads. The table includes 50,000 to 65,000 distinct CDR3 sequences, 21% detected once. The germline CDR1 and CDR2 sequences are MNHNS and SASEGT. The CDR3 length is 15 residues. J was trimmed by 2 bases and V by 4 bases; bases with no gene match: 1. The entry originates in a study of lung T cells in sarcoidosis with Löfgren's syndrome. Study-wide background: Löfgren's syndrome patients were the main repertoire analysis focus. Regarding the study as a whole: Multiple Löfgren's syndrome patients reportedly shared TRAV12-1 and TRBV2 CDR3 motifs, suggesting public CD4+ TCRs. In alpha-beta pairs, TRAV12-1 favored TRBV2, and their CDR3s were homologous. Löfgren's syndrome patients reportedly showed greatest TRAV12-1 and TRBV2 expansion versus controls.

This clonotype was obtained from a human donor with sarcoidosis (Löfgren's syndrome or another form), or a control subject (not recorded which). Sequenced: CD4+ T cells from PBMCs. This rearrangement joins TRBV6-1 to TRBJ2-1; 11 bases match TRBD2. The CDR3 bases are TGTGCCAGCAGTGCGACTAGCGGGACCTACAATGAGCAGTTCTTC. Encoded protein: CASSATSGTYNEQFF.